This T cell receptor beta chain was profiled in a study of beta chain features in type 1 diabetes. The wider study: Across the samples, around 110,000,000 sorted cells were examined in total. Study outcomes and limitations: When Type 1 diabetes patients were examined, their TCRB CDR3s proved moderately but significantly shorter in all four CD4+ subsets. Reduced insertions and increased deletions marked VDJ junctions in type 1 diabetes patients. The naive, central memory and Treg TCRB repertoires looked more alike in patients than they did in healthy donors.

This CDR3 has 13 residues. Germline V gene data show CDR1 as LNHDA and CDR2 as SQIVND (reference sequence). V lost 6 bases, J lost 3 bases, and 11 bases lay in between. This clone was detected many times. Its specificity is unknown. The study reverse transcribed the entire isolated RNA, so it sequenced expressed TCRB transcripts. The protocol was immunoSEQ multiplex PCR, while the TCRdb copy is restricted to in-frame clones and leaves out a portion. The data contain about 390,000 clones, 9.6% of them singletons. This TCR was sampled from a man between 25 and 39 years old with type 1 diabetes. The sequencing sample was made of central memory CD4+ T cells from blood. The chain recombines TRBV19 with TRBJ1-2; possibly TRBD1 for D (6 bases). This CDR3 reads CASSRTEDYGYTF. In DNA, the CDR3 is TGTGCCAGTAGCAGGACAGAAGACTATGGCTACACCTTC.